This TCR beta chain was found in a study of cytomegalovirus exposure and HLA in healthy donors. Study-level results: Most TCR beta V segments were productive about 87% or about 30% of the time in an earlier analysis.

PCR amplification relied on 60 Vbeta primers (plus 13 Jbeta primers). Assay: immunoSEQ multiplex PCR; the TCRdb copy retains only in-frame clones and omits some. The data hold more than 85,000 clones, with 70% to 80% observed a single time. In the case of this clone: Its antigen is unidentified.

Sequencing used PBMCs. The receptor comes from a male donor in good health and CMV-seropositive.

The CDR3 protein is CASSSGGLGDTQYF. The CDR3 DNA follows: TGTGCCAGCAGTTCGGGGGGGCTCGGAGATACGCAGTATTTT. This chain links TRBV6-1 with TRBJ2-3, with TRBD2 matching 8 bases. The V gene end was trimmed by 5 bases and the J gene end by 5 bases; junction bases not matched to a gene: 6. The CDR3 loop spans 14 amino acids. CDR1 and CDR2 (germline): MNHNS, SASEGT.